A selection of T cell receptor beta chains follows, all from one sample in a study of T cell changes during pregnancy in multiple sclerosis. This table comes from immunoSEQ multiplex PCR, and its TCRdb copy is limited to in-frame clones, with some not included. The sample holds 45,000 to 55,000 clones; around 93% are singletons and the top ten take approximately 0.15%. This specimen was CD4+ T cells from peripheral blood mononuclear cells, taken after pregnancy. Receptors originate from a female donor in good health, enrolled as a control in a pregnancy study. Both conserved end residues are part of each CDR3. D genes are given only for firm matches. Clone size appears in some rows only: once, few, many, or a class for an expanded clone.

cdr3_nt cdr3_aa j_call d_call v_call clone_size
TGTGCCAGCAGTGGGGTGGGGACAGGGGACACTGAAGCTTTCTTT CASSGVGTGDTEAFF TRBJ1-1 TRBD1 TRBV27 once
TGTGCCAGCAGCTTGGATTCCAGGGTGCTAGGAGAGACCCAGTACTTC CASSLDSRVLGETQYF TRBJ2-5 NA TRBV5-4 NA
TGTGCCAGCAGCTTGGTCCGGGACACTAGCTACGAGCAGTACTTC CASSLVRDTSYEQYF TRBJ2-7 NA TRBV5-5 NA
TGTGCCACCAGCAGACTAGCGGGGGCCTACAATGAGCAGTTCTTC CATSRLAGAYNEQFF TRBJ2-1 TRBD2 TRBV15 NA
TGCGCCAGCAGCCTTGGAGCAGTGAACACTGAAGCTTTCTTT CASSLGAVNTEAFF TRBJ1-1 NA TRBV5-1 NA
TGTGCCAGCAGCTTAAAGTTGACAGGGCATGAAAAACTGTTTTTT CASSLKLTGHEKLFF TRBJ1-4 TRBD1 TRBV7-2 NA
TGTGCCAGCAGGCGCAGGGAAAGCGGGGGAGCCACAGATACGCAGTATTTT CASRRRESGGATDTQYF TRBJ2-3 TRBD2 TRBV2 NA
TGTGCCAGCAGTAACAGGGGAGGCAATCAGCCCCAGCATTTT CASSNRGGNQPQHF TRBJ1-5 TRBD1 TRBV2 NA
TGTGCCAGCAGAAGCGGGACTTCAAACACTGAAGCTTTCTTT CASRSGTSNTEAFF TRBJ1-1 NA TRBV6-6 NA
TGCGCCAGCAGCCTGGGTCACGGGGAGACCCAGTACTTC CASSLGHGETQYF TRBJ2-5 NA TRBV5-1 NA
TGTGCCAGCAGCTCGACAGGGGCTCAAGAGACCCAGTACTTC CASSSTGAQETQYF TRBJ2-5 TRBD1 TRBV7-2 NA
TGTGCCAGCAGCCCCGGACAGAATGAAAAACTGTTTTTT CASSPGQNEKLFF TRBJ1-4 NA TRBV6-6 NA
TGTGCCAGCGCCGTCGGGGGGACCTCCTATGGCTACACCTTC CASAVGGTSYGYTF TRBJ1-2 NA TRBV6-1 NA
TGTGCCAGCAGTTCATCAGGGGGCTTAGCCCAGCATTTT CASSSSGGLAQHF TRBJ1-5 TRBD1 TRBV27 NA
TGTGCCAGCAGTTACGGGGGGGAGGGAGCCCAGTACTTC CASSYGGEGAQYF TRBJ2-5 TRBD2 TRBV6-5 NA
TGTGCCAGCAGCTTGGGACAGGGACGCACAGATACGCAGTATTTT CASSLGQGRTDTQYF TRBJ2-3 TRBD1 TRBV7-2 NA
TGTGCCAGCAGCGTATTAACAGGGGCCACAGATACGCAGTATTTT CASSVLTGATDTQYF TRBJ2-3 TRBD1 TRBV9 once
TGTGCCAGCAGCCTCCTAGGACAGCAGAACACCGGGGAGCTGTTTTTT CASSLLGQQNTGELFF TRBJ2-2 NA TRBV7-3 NA
TGTGCCACTTCACCGAGGCGGGGGAACACCGGGGAGCTGTTTTTT CATSPRRGNTGELFF TRBJ2-2 NA TRBV11-2 NA
TGTGCCAGCAGCTTAGGGGACAGGGAGAACTATGGCTACACCTTC CASSLGDRENYGYTF TRBJ1-2 TRBD1 TRBV7-9 once
TGTGCCAGCAGCTTGTGGGGCAGGGGGCGCCTCTCTGGGGCCAACGTCCTGACTTTC CASSLWGRGRLSGANVLTF TRBJ2-6 TRBD1 TRBV5-8 NA
TGCGCCAGCAGCTTGCGAGCGGGAGATGAGCAGTTCTTC CASSLRAGDEQFF TRBJ2-1 TRBD2 TRBV5-1 NA
TGTGCCAGCTCAGTCCCCGAGCTTAATGAGCAGTTCTTC CASSVPELNEQFF TRBJ2-1 NA TRBV18 NA
TGTGCCAGCAGCTTCAGCGGGGGGGCAGATACGCAGTATTTT CASSFSGGADTQYF TRBJ2-3 TRBD2 TRBV5-6 NA
TGCGCCAGCAGCTTGGGGCAGATTACCGGGGAGCTGTTTTTT CASSLGQITGELFF TRBJ2-2 NA TRBV5-1 NA
TGTGCCAGCAGCTTAAAACGGGGGAAGGACAATGAGCAGTTCTTC CASSLKRGKDNEQFF TRBJ2-1 NA TRBV7-2 NA
TGTGCCAGCTCACATAGCTCCTATAATTCACCCCTCCACTTT CASSHSSYNSPLHF TRBJ1-6 NA TRBV18 NA
TGTGCCAGTAGCGATCAACCGGGACAGGGGCTCTATGGCTACACCTTC CASSDQPGQGLYGYTF TRBJ1-2 TRBD1 TRBV19 NA
TGTGCCAGCAGCCCAAACAGGGTGCAGTTCTTC CASSPNRVQFF TRBJ2-1 NA TRBV7-2 NA
TGTGCCAGCAGAAGGACAGGTGAAAACATTCAGTACTTC CASRRTGENIQYF TRBJ2-4 TRBD1 TRBV5-4 NA
TGTGCCAGTAGTGTGCAGGGGGCGGGAAACATTCAGTACTTC CASSVQGAGNIQYF TRBJ2-4 TRBD1 TRBV19 NA
TGTGCCAGCAAGGAGGCGGGGGGGCCTGGTACGCAGTATTTT CASKEAGGPGTQYF TRBJ2-3 TRBD2 TRBV2 NA
TGTGCCAGCAGCTTACACAGGGAAAATTCACCCCTCCACTTT CASSLHRENSPLHF TRBJ1-6 NA TRBV7-9 NA
TGTGCCAGCTCACCAATCCCGTCCACAGATACGCAGTATTTT CASSPIPSTDTQYF TRBJ2-3 NA TRBV18 NA
TGTGCCAGCAGCCAAGACCGGGGGATGAACACTGAAGCTTTCTTT CASSQDRGMNTEAFF TRBJ1-1 NA TRBV4-2 NA
TGTGCCTTAAGACAGGACCTCAACTATGGCTACACCTTC CALRQDLNYGYTF TRBJ1-2 NA TRBV30 NA
TGCGCCAGCAGCCAAGAACATCGGGTCGGGGCCAACGTCCTGACTTTC CASSQEHRVGANVLTF TRBJ2-6 NA TRBV4-3 NA